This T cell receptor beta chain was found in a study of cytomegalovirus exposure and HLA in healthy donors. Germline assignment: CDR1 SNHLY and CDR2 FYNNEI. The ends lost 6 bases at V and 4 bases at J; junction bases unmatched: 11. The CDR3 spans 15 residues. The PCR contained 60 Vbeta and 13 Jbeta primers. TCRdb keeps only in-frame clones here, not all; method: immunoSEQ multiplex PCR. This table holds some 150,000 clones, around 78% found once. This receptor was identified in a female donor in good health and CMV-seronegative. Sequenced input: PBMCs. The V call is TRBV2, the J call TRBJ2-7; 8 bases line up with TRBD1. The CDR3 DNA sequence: TGTGCCAGCAGGCCTTACACGGGACAGGTATACGAGCAGTACTTC. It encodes CASRPYTGQVYEQYF.